This T cell receptor (beta chain) was sequenced for a study of regulatory T cells in long-lasting Graves disease. Study outcomes and limitations: Lower TCR diversity characterized persistent Graves' patients relative to newly diagnosed patients.

CDR3 length: 14 residues. V gave up 5 bases and J gave up 4 bases, with 15 bases separating them. This sample's time point: newly diagnosed GD, antithyroid drugs for less than 3 months. Extracted RNA from PBMCs served as the source of the TCR library. Libraries of TCR beta came from iRepertoire HTBI primers plus Arm-PCR of CDR3 regions. Each CDR3 protein is one row after TCRdb ran MiXCR on the multiplex PCR reads. The repertoire has about 620,000 distinct CDR3 sequences, roughly 15% of them found once; the top ten carry 18%. In its sample, this clonotype was seen a few times. What it binds is not known. The sample also formed part of further work on T cells in Graves' hyperthyroidism and ophthalmopathy. This second study says: TCR CDR3 underwent first-round RT-PCR with the HTBI primer set.

The genes are TRBV12-3 or TRBV12-4 and TRBJ2-7; no reliable D call. The source is a woman in her thirties with Graves disease. This sample comprised peripheral blood mononuclear cells (PBMCs), obtained at new diagnosis, from a patient treated with antithyroid drugs. CDR3 residues: CASSPSPRAYEQYF. The CDR3 DNA follows: TGTGCCAGCAGTCCCTCCCCAAGAGCATACGAGCAGTACTTC.